Listed below are T cell receptor beta chains from one sample, sequenced in a study of cytomegalovirus exposure and HLA in healthy donors. Some clones are missing from TCRdb's copy, which holds only in-frame ones; the method was immunoSEQ multiplex PCR. This repertoire includes roughly 140,000 clones. Sequenced: PBMCs. The receptors were gathered from a man aged 35-49 years in good health and CMV-seronegative. The CDR3 runs from the conserved cysteine through the conserved F or W. A D gene is named only where the DNA matches it firmly.

TRBV29-1	TRBJ1-4	13	-	TGCAGCGCCCGCCGAACCTCGGGAAACCAACTGTTTTTT	CSARRTSGNQLFF
TRBV7-3	TRBJ1-1	14	-	TGTGCCAGCAGCCAACTTGGGTTGGGTGGGCAAGCTTTCTTT	CASSQLGLGGQAFF
TRBV19	TRBJ1-6	14	TRBD1	TGTGCCAGTAGCCGGGACAGGATTAATTCACCCCTCCACTTT	CASSRDRINSPLHF
TRBV4-1	TRBJ1-2	16	TRBD1	TGCGCCAGCAGCCAAGATGATGGGACAGGGAGCTATGGCTACACCTTC	CASSQDDGTGSYGYTF
TRBV5-1	TRBJ2-3	15	TRBD2	TGCGCCAGCAGCTTGGGCACTAGCGGAGTAGGTACGCAGTATTTT	CASSLGTSGVGTQYF
TRBV27	TRBJ2-7	13	TRBD1	TGTGCCAGCAGTTGGACAGGGATCGGCGAGCAGTACTTC	CASSWTGIGEQYF
TRBV5-1	TRBJ2-1	14	-	TGCGCCAGCAGCTCAGGGCGACCCAGAGATGAGCAGTTCTTC	CASSSGRPRDEQFF
TRBV5-4	TRBJ1-6	14	-	TGTGCCACTCATTCTAGCTCCTATAATTCACCCCTCCACTTT	CATHSSSYNSPLHF
TRBV19	TRBJ2-3	15	-	TGTGCCAGTAGTATAGGTCCGGGATCGGGGGATACGCAGTATTTT	CASSIGPGSGDTQYF
TRBV5-1	TRBJ2-7	13	-	TGCGCCAGCAGCCAGGGTATTCTCTACGAGCAGTACTTC	CASSQGILYEQYF
TRBV28	TRBJ1-6	15	TRBD1	TGTGCCAGCAGTACCGGGACAGGGAATAATTCACCCCTCCACTTT	CASSTGTGNNSPLHF
TRBV7-8	TRBJ1-5	13	-	TGTGCCAGCAACGAACAGGGAAATCAGCCCCAGCATTTT	CASNEQGNQPQHF
TRBV28	TRBJ2-1	15	TRBD2	TGTGCCAGCGGAGGACTAGCGGGGGGTTGGGATGAGCAGTTCTTC	CASGGLAGGWDEQFF
TRBV4-2	TRBJ2-5	15	TRBD2	TGTGCCAGCAGCCTTGGGACTAGCGGCCAAGAGACCCAGTACTTC	CASSLGTSGQETQYF
TRBV6-1	TRBJ1-2	13	-	TGTGCCAGCAGTGAGTTTCCAGGTGGCGGCTACACCTTC	CASSEFPGGGYTF
TRBV6-5	TRBJ1-4	13	-	TGTGCCAGCAGTTACGACGGGGTGGAAAAACTGTTTTTT	CASSYDGVEKLFF
TRBV6-6	TRBJ1-2	14	-	TGTGCCAGCAGCTCGCCGGACAGATCCTATGGCTACACCTTC	CASSSPDRSYGYTF
TRBV7-2	TRBJ1-2	15	TRBD1	TGTGCCAGCAGCTTAGCGTGGGACAGGGGAAATGGCTACACCTTC	CASSLAWDRGNGYTF
TRBV18	TRBJ1-5	16	-	TGTGCCAGCTCACCTAACCATGGTTTCGATAGTCAGCCCCAGCATTTT	CASSPNHGFDSQPQHF
TRBV5-1	TRBJ2-7	14	-	TGCGCCAGCAGCGTATTACAGGGCTCCTACGAGCAGTACTTC	CASSVLQGSYEQYF
TRBV5-1	TRBJ2-3	14	TRBD1	TGCGCCAGCAGCATGGGACAGGGGACAGATACGCAGTATTTT	CASSMGQGTDTQYF
TRBV7-9	TRBJ2-5	14	TRBD1	TGTGCCAGCAGCTTAGGACAGGGGAATCGGGAGCAGTACTTC	CASSLGQGNREQYF
TRBV2	TRBJ2-1	17	TRBD2	TGTGCCAGCAGTGATACTAGCGGGGGGAGCTCCTACAATGAGCAGTTCTTC	CASSDTSGGSSYNEQFF
TRBV5-8	TRBJ2-7	14	TRBD1	TGTGCCAGCAGCTTGATGGACAGGGGCTACGAGCAGTACTTC	CASSLMDRGYEQYF
TRBV11-2	TRBJ1-3	15	TRBD1	TGTGCCAGCAGCTCACAGGGGGCGCGAGGAAACACCATATATTTT	CASSSQGARGNTIYF
TRBV15	TRBJ1-1	13	-	TGTGCCACCAGCAGAGTAGGCAGGACTGAAGCTTTCTTT	CATSRVGRTEAFF
TRBV6-5	TRBJ2-5	15	TRBD1	TGTGCCAGCAGTGTCGGGACAGGGGGCTGGGAGACCCAGTACTTC	CASSVGTGGWETQYF
TRBV5-1	TRBJ1-1	15	-	TGCGCCAGCAGCTTGGATGGGGGGGCGGGCACTGAAGCTTTCTTT	CASSLDGGAGTEAFF